The 25 T cell receptor beta chains below were found in one sample sequenced in a study of spatial heterogeneity in lung cancer. TCRdb recomputed calls from the 5' RACE reads with MiXCR, one row per CDR3 protein. The table records tens of thousands of distinct CDR3 sequences, approximately 5.1% of them present only once. Indicated time point: blood at routine non-recurrence follow-up after resection. The sample in question was PBMCs, obtained at follow-up. Receptors were obtained from a female donor with early-stage non-small cell lung cancer.

This clonotype was seen ten or more times. The chain has TRBV2 and TRBJ2-2, with 9 positions matching TRBD1. The V segment lost 4 bases and the J segment 7 bases; nucleotides outside the gene matches: 7. This CDR3 has 15 amino acids. Germline-derived CDR1 and CDR2 are SNHLY and FYNNEI. The CDR3: CASSGRDRAVGELFF. CDR3 DNA: TGTGCCAGCAGTGGCCGGGACAGGGCGGTCGGGGAGCTGTTTTTT.

This clonotype was counted ten times or more. The rearrangement uses TRBV12-5 and TRBJ2-7; D remains ambiguous. Trimming shortened V by 9 bases and J by 3 bases, and 9 bases separated the two germline ends. Germline lookup yields CDR1 LGHNT and CDR2 FRNRAP. The CDR3 totals 11 residues. CDR3 in DNA: TGTGCTAGCGCTACGTACTACGAGCAGTACTTC. Protein: CASATYYEQYF.

This clonotype is medium-sized. The CDR3 DNA reads as TGTGCCAGCAGTCCTACTAAGCGGGAGAGAGAGACCCAGTACTTC. Protein sequence: CASSPTKRERETQYF. V usage is TRBV28 and J usage is TRBJ2-5; TRBD2 matches 8 bases. The junction had 9 bases not matched to a gene; V was cut back by 5 bases and J by 4 bases. Looked up from germline, CDR1 is MDHEN and CDR2 is SYDVKM. This CDR3 spans 15 amino acids.

This clonotype was seen at least ten times. The rearrangement joins TRBV11-1 to TRBJ1-1; D is unresolved. The V and J ends lost 0 bases and 0 bases respectively, with 8 bases between them. The CDR3 totals 15 residues. Germline values: CDR1 SGHAT, CDR2 FQDESV (reference sequence). The CDR3 DNA sequence: TGTGCCAGCAGCTTAGCGGCCGAGTTGAACACTGAAGCTTTCTTT. Residues: CASSLAAELNTEAFF. The whole variable domain, filled in from reference TRBV11-1 and TRBJ1-1, reads EAEVAQSPRYKITEKSQAVAFWCDPISGHATLYWYRQILGQGPELLVQFQDESVVDDSQLPKDRFSAERLKGVDSTLKIQPAELGDSAMYLCASSLAAELNTEAFFGQGTRLTVV.

CDR3 bases: TGTGCCAGCAGTTGGGGTCAGGTGAACACCGGGGAGCTGTTTTTT. It specifies CASSWGQVNTGELFF. This rearrangement joins TRBV12-3 or TRBV12-4 to TRBJ2-2, with D unclear. CDR3 length: 15 residues. Trimming shortened V by 4 bases and J by 1 base, and 10 bases separated the two germline ends.

This clonotype was seen a few times. The chain combines TRBV20-1 with TRBJ2-2; 7 bases align to TRBD2. Germline V CDR1 and CDR2: DFQATT, SNEGSKA (reference sequence). This CDR3 has 14 residues. Losses at the gene ends were 6 bases for V and 2 bases for J; bases not matched to a gene: 6. CDR3: CSAPSGINTGELFF. In nucleotides, the CDR3 is TGCAGTGCGCCCAGCGGGATAAACACCGGGGAGCTGTTTTTT.

This clonotype showed up many times. V is TRBV5-5 and J is TRBJ1-1; D gene ambiguous. Germline CDR1 reads SGHKS; CDR2 reads YYEKEE (reference sequence). The CDR3 is 14 residues long. Trimming removed 0 bases from V and 3 bases from J, with 9 bases in between. The CDR3 loop reads CASSLVPGYTEAFF. Written as DNA, the CDR3 is TGTGCCAGCAGCTTGGTTCCAGGATACACTGAAGCTTTCTTT.

This clonotype was seen ten or more times. For the CDR3, the DNA is TGTGCCAGCAGTTTTGGTGTGGGTTTCTACGAGCAGTACTTC. Translated: CASSFGVGFYEQYF. The chain joins TRBV12-3 or TRBV12-4 to TRBJ2-7; D not resolved. CDR3 size: 14 residues. V lost 3 bases, J lost 3 bases, and 12 bases lay in between.

The sample holds many counts of this clonotype. The CDR3, as DNA: TGCAGTGCTAAGGGGGAGTTTAACAATGAGCAGTTCTTC. As protein: CSAKGEFNNEQFF. This chain links TRBV20-1 with TRBJ2-1, with a weak D call TRBD1 (6 bases). This CDR3 is built from 13 residues. The germline V gene has CDR1 DFQATT and CDR2 SNEGSKA (reference sequence). The V gene lost 4 bases and the J gene lost 5 bases, with 12 bases spanning the gap.

This clonotype was observed a few times. This may stem from a read error, because a much larger clone lies one nucleotide away. DNA of the CDR3: TGTGTCAGCCGGGGGGCGGACCACGAGCAGTACTTC. Translating gives CVSRGADHEQYF. The chain carries TRBV2 and TRBJ2-7; TRBD2 is a possible D gene (7 bases). The CDR3 extends over 12 amino acids. Germline V CDR1 and CDR2: SNHLY, FYNNEI.

In this sample, this clonotype turned up a few times. This sequence joins TRBV4-2 and TRBJ1-6, with D maybe TRBD1 (5 bases). Germline assignment: CDR1 LGHNA and CDR2 YNFKEQ. The length of the CDR3 is 18 residues. V dropped 0 bases and J dropped 3 bases, with 15 bases sitting between them. CDR3 protein: CASSQDLRRQGYNSPLHF. In DNA form, the CDR3 reads TGTGCCAGCAGCCAAGATCTAAGAAGGCAGGGCTATAATTCACCCCTCCACTTT.

This clonotype came up many times. V gene TRBV7-9 combines with J gene TRBJ2-2, with D hard to call. CDR3 length: 15 residues. Trimming took 5 bases from V and 3 from J, leaving 13 bases between them. CDR1 is SEHNR, CDR2 FQNEAQ, per germline (reference sequence). The CDR3 spells CASSEDLRDTGELFF. The CDR3 bases are TGTGCCAGCAGCGAGGACCTACGAGACACCGGGGAGCTGTTTTTT.

At least ten counts were recorded for this clonotype. The rearrangement joins TRBV7-2 to TRBJ1-1; TRBD1 matches at 9 bases. Germline CDR1 reads SGHTA; CDR2 reads FQGNSA. J gave up 4 bases and V 4 bases, and 13 bases lay outside the gene matches. This CDR3 has 17 amino acids. CDR3 sequence (DNA): TGTGCCAGCAGCTCCCCAGTTTCACAGGGGGCAGGCACTGAAGCTTTCTTT. It yields the protein CASSSPVSQGAGTEAFF.

This clonotype was observed at least ten times. The J gene is TRBJ1-1, the V gene TRBV15; D gene ambiguous. V lost 0 bases, J lost 7 bases, and 6 bases lay in between. Germline CDR1 is LNHNV and CDR2 is YYDKDF (reference sequence). There are 12 residues in the CDR3. CDR3: CATSRDIGEAFF. In DNA, the CDR3 is TGTGCCACCAGCAGAGATATCGGTGAAGCTTTCTTT.

There are many counts of this clonotype. The J gene is TRBJ2-5, the V gene TRBV27; D is perhaps TRBD1 (5 bases). The V end was cut by 6 bases, the J end by 5 bases, with 28 bases between. Germline loops: CDR1 MNHEY, CDR2 SMNVEV (reference sequence). The CDR3 consists of 18 residues. DNA of the CDR3: TGTGCCAGCAGCTCCCACGGGCGGATACAGGAGTTTGGGGAGACCCAGTACTTC. This translates into CASSSHGRIQEFGETQYF.

This clonotype was counted ten times or more. This chain joins TRBV24-1 and TRBJ2-3; D gene uncertain. The V and J ends lost 5 bases and 0 bases respectively, with 8 bases between them. The CDR3 length is 14 residues. The germline V gene has CDR1 KGHDR and CDR2 SFDVKD. CDR3 nucleotide sequence: TGTGCCACCAGTGCAGCAGGAAGCACAGATACGCAGTATTTT. Residues: CATSAAGSTDTQYF.

The V call is TRBV2, the J call TRBJ2-1; tentative D call: TRBD1 (5 bases). The V and J ends lost 8 bases and 6 bases respectively, with 14 bases between them. This CDR3 spans 13 amino acids. Per germline, CDR1 SNHLY and CDR2 FYNNEI. The CDR3 region is CASAQGEGNEQFF. DNA of the CDR3: TGTGCCAGCGCCCAAGGGGAAGGCAATGAGCAGTTCTTC.

This clonotype was seen ten or more times. The CDR3 DNA reads as TGTGCCAGCAGTACACCCCCGGAGACCCAGTACTTC. Encoded protein: CASSTPPETQYF. The gene calls are TRBV28 and TRBJ2-5; D uncertain. Germline CDR1 reads MDHEN; CDR2 reads SYDVKM. V lost 5 bases and J 5 bases, leaving 9 bases between the germline ends. This CDR3 has 12 residues.

This clonotype was seen repeatedly, ten times or more. This chain joins TRBV6-6 and TRBJ1-1; TRBD1 matches at 8 bases. The CDR3 has 16 residues. Trimming at V came to 2 bases and at J to 0 bases, leaving 5 bases not matched to a gene. The germline V gene has CDR1 MNHNY and CDR2 SVGAGI (reference sequence). This CDR3 is CASSYDRQGMNTEAFF. In DNA form, the CDR3 reads TGTGCCAGCAGTTACGATCGACAGGGGATGAACACTGAAGCTTTCTTT.

By frequency in the sample, this clonotype is medium-sized (0.01 to 0.1%). The chain has TRBV28 and TRBJ2-7; TRBD2 matches at 10 bases. V dropped 8 bases and J dropped 4; count of bases not matched to a gene: 8. CDR3 length: 14 amino acids. Germline V CDR1 and CDR2: MDHEN, SYDVKM. CDR3 bases: TGTGCCAGCCTTACTAGCGGGATAAGGTACGAGCAGTACTTC. This codes for CASLTSGIRYEQYF. The whole variable domain, remainder taken from reference TRBV28 and TRBJ2-7, is DVKVTQSSRYLVKRTGEKVFLECVQDMDHENMFWYRQDPGLGLRLIYFSYDVKMKEKGDIPEGYSVSREKKERFSLILESASTNQTSMYLCASLTSGIRYEQYFGPGTRLTVT.

The chain has TRBV7-2 and TRBJ2-7, with a possible D match to TRBD2 (6 bases). The CDR3 runs to 14 residues. The germline V and J ends were trimmed by 5 bases and 5 bases, with 16 bases remaining between them. Per germline, CDR1 SGHTA and CDR2 FQGNSA. The CDR3 region is CASSPGPEGNEQYF. DNA for the CDR3: TGTGCCAGCAGCCCCGGCCCGGAGGGCAACGAGCAGTACTTC.

This clonotype was detected many times. The rearrangement uses TRBV28 and TRBJ1-5, with D possibly TRBD1 on 5 matching bases. The CDR3 is made up of 14 amino acids. Trimming removed 2 bases at V and 5 bases at J, with 10 bases between. Germline-derived CDR1 and CDR2 are MDHEN and SYDVKM. The CDR3 region has the DNA TGTGCCAGCAGTTTAGCAGGGCCCCATCAGCCCCAGCATTTT. The encoded protein is CASSLAGPHQPQHF.

This clonotype was seen repeatedly, ten times or more. This may stem from a read error, because a much larger clone lies one nucleotide away. The chain joins TRBV5-1 to TRBJ2-7; the D gene is possibly TRBD1 (5 bases). Per the germline V gene, CDR1 is SGHRS and CDR2 is YFSETQ. This CDR3 region has 13 residues. This CDR3 is CVSSYDSAYEQYF. The DNA of the CDR3 is TGCGTCAGCAGCTACGACAGCGCTTACGAGCAGTACTTC.

At least ten counts were recorded for this clonotype. This sequence joins TRBV5-1 and TRBJ1-1, with D uncertain. Germline lookup yields CDR1 SGHRS and CDR2 YFSETQ. V lost 4 bases and J lost 10, with 23 bases in between. This CDR3 region has 15 residues. CDR3 residues: CASSPDQSRPASAFF. The DNA for the CDR3 is TGCGCCAGCAGCCCTGATCAATCCAGGCCGGCGTCAGCTTTCTTT.

This clonotype was seen repeatedly, ten times or more. The rearrangement links TRBV2 to TRBJ2-3, with D hard to call. There are 12 residues in the CDR3. Germline CDR1 SNHLY, CDR2 FYNNEI. Between the trimmed V and J ends, which lost 2 bases and 6 bases, there was a span of 6 bases. The CDR3 DNA reads as TGTGCCAGCAGTGAACGATCGGATACGCAGTATTTT. Translated: CASSERSDTQYF.